These 12 T cell receptor beta chains were sequenced from one sample in a study of blood T cell repertoires in COVID-19. Clones were sequenced by immunoSEQ multiplex PCR, and TCRdb holds only the in-frame ones, with some missing. In the table there are a few hundred thousand clones, around nine tenths of which are singletons. Specimen: PBMCs or T cells enriched from blood (not recorded which). These receptors all come from a woman in her forties or fifties who had recovered from COVID-19.

The CDR3 loop reads CASSPLGQGGRPQHF. For the CDR3, the DNA is TGTGCCAGCTCACCACTCGGACAGGGTGGAAGGCCCCAGCATTTT. V and J are TRBV18 and TRBJ1-5; 8 bases line up with TRBD1. V was clipped by 1 base and J by 9 bases; unmatched bases: 8. The CDR3 length is 15 residues. Germline lookup yields CDR1 KGHSH and CDR2 LQKENI.

The gene calls are TRBV11-2 and TRBJ2-7, with 8 bases that match TRBD2. CDR1 is SGHAT, CDR2 FQNNGV, per germline. V gave up 5 bases and J gave up 5 bases; unmatched junction bases: 11. The CDR3 has 15 amino acids. The CDR3 reads CASSPDFGGGHEQYF. The DNA of the CDR3 is TGTGCCAGCAGCCCCGACTTCGGCGGGGGGCACGAGCAGTACTTC.

The rearrangement links TRBV25-1 to TRBJ1-4; D is uncertain. This CDR3 is 16 amino acids long. Trimming left V 5 bases short and J 5 bases short, with 18 bases between. Germline V gives CDR1 MGHDK, CDR2 SYGVNS. The CDR3 loop reads CASSRPGEGTNEKLFF. CDR3 DNA sequence: TGTGCCAGCAGTCGCCCCGGGGAGGGAACGAATGAAAAACTGTTTTTT. Based on the CDR3 plus reference TRBV25-1 and TRBJ1-4, the full variable domain is EADIYQTPRYLVIGTGKKITLECSQTMGHDKMYWYQQDPGMELHLIHYSYGVNSTEKGDLSSESTVSRIRTEHFPLTLESARPSHTSQYLCASSRPGEGTNEKLFFGSGTQLSVL.

V and J are TRBV18 and TRBJ1-5, with 7 bases identical to TRBD1. The germline CDR1 and CDR2 sequences are KGHSH and LQKENI. V was pared by 2 bases and J by 6 bases, with 7 bases of the junction left unmatched. This CDR3 region has 15 residues. CDR3 in amino acids: CASSPLGDRAQPQHF. CDR3 coding DNA: TGTGCCAGCTCACCATTGGGCGACAGGGCTCAGCCCCAGCATTTT.

V is TRBV6-1 and J is TRBJ2-7; possibly TRBD2 for D (7 bases). The germline CDR1 and CDR2 sequences are MNHNS and SASEGT. V was clipped by 2 bases and J by 5 bases, with 22 bases between them. There are 17 residues in the CDR3. The CDR3 sequence is CASSEILGGGGGDEQYF. The CDR3 DNA reads TGTGCCAGCAGTGAAATATTGGGGGGGGGCGGAGGCGACGAGCAGTACTTC.

The genes are TRBV24-1 and TRBJ1-1; 7 nucleotides align to TRBD1. V gave up 4 bases and J gave up 5 bases; unmatched junction bases: 6. CDR1 KGHDR and CDR2 SFDVKD come from the germline V gene. CDR3 length: 14 residues. The CDR3 loop reads CATSDPSGGTEAFF. The DNA for the CDR3 is TGTGCCACCAGTGACCCCTCAGGGGGGACTGAAGCTTTCTTT.

The gene calls are TRBV7-9 and TRBJ2-7, with 9 bases lining up with TRBD2. Germline CDR1 reads SEHNR; CDR2 reads FQNEAQ (reference sequence). This CDR3 comprises 15 residues. J gave up 5 bases and V 3 bases, and 8 bases lay outside the gene matches. The CDR3 nucleotides are TGTGCCAGCAGCTTGCATTTGACTAGCGGCGACGAGCAGTACTTC. It is translated as CASSLHLTSGDEQYF. Full variable domain (missing parts from reference TRBV7-9 and TRBJ2-7): DTGVSQNPRHKITKRGQNVTFRCDPISEHNRLYWYRQTLGQGPEFLTYFQNEAQLEKSRLLSDRFSAERPKGSFSTLEIQRTEQGDSAMYLCASSLHLTSGDEQYFGPGTRLTVT.

This clone was counted a few times. The V and J genes are TRBV6-2 or TRBV6-3 and TRBJ2-2, with D perhaps matching TRBD2 (5 bases). This CDR3 spans 16 amino acids. Trimming removed 5 bases at V and 4 bases at J, with 17 bases between. Germline V gene data show CDR1 as MNHEY and CDR2 as SVGEGT. For the CDR3, the DNA is TGTGCCAGCAGTGATGGGGTGTCGGGATCCACCGGGGAGCTGTTTTTT. It yields the protein CASSDGVSGSTGELFF.

The V call is TRBV4-1, the J call TRBJ1-5; D gene uncertain. Germline V gene lookup returns CDR1 MGHRA and CDR2 YSYEKL. V gave up 5 bases and J gave up 8 bases, with 10 bases separating them. The CDR3 has 12 residues. The CDR3 sequence is CASSGTGEPQHF. DNA of the CDR3: TGCGCCAGCAGCGGAACGGGTGAGCCCCAGCATTTT.

In this sample, this clone turned up once. J is TRBJ2-7 and V is TRBV12-3 or TRBV12-4, with 10 bases fitting TRBD1. CDR3 size: 13 residues. With 6 bases clipped from V and 4 bases from J, the junction kept 3 bases outside the gene matches. This chain's CDR3 is CASSPGQGYEQYF. Written as DNA, the CDR3 is TGTGCCAGCAGCCCGGGACAGGGGTACGAGCAGTACTTC.

V usage is TRBV28 and J usage is TRBJ1-2; D is ambiguous. The V end was cut by 7 bases, the J end by 0 bases, with 12 bases between. CDR1 and CDR2 (germline): MDHEN, SYDVKM. There are 14 residues in the CDR3. CDR3 residues: CASTLIGANYGYTF. The CDR3 DNA is TGTGCCAGCACTCTCATTGGAGCTAACTATGGCTACACCTTC.

This clone was observed a handful of times. V is TRBV6-5 and J is TRBJ1-2, with 8 nucleotides matching TRBD1. The CDR3 extends over 16 amino acids. The germline gives CDR1 MNHEY, CDR2 SVGAGI. The V segment lost 0 bases and the J segment 4 bases; nucleotides outside the gene matches: 7. In DNA form, the CDR3 reads TGTGCCAGCAGTTACTCCTGGCAGGGGGCGATCTATGGCTACACCTTC. This codes for CASSYSWQGAIYGYTF.